This TCR beta chain stems from a study of CD8+ T cells in alopecia areata. As the sequencing template, cDNA was produced by extracting RNA and reverse transcribing it. The protocol was immunoSEQ multiplex PCR, while the TCRdb copy is restricted to in-frame clones and leaves out a portion. The data contain 190,000 or so clones, under 60% of them singletons. Study results and caveats: Sequencing of scalp tissue also captures the resident alphabeta T cells of normal skin.

Stated treatment: oral pan-JAK inhibitor, 5-10 mg twice daily. Remarks on this clone: What it binds is not known.

The V gene lost 5 bases and the J gene lost 0 bases, with 8 bases spanning the gap. Per germline, CDR1 SGHTA and CDR2 FQGNSA. The CDR3 totals 15 residues. V is TRBV7-2 and J is TRBJ1-6; D is ambiguous. This receptor was identified in a human donor with alopecia areata. This specimen consisted of CD8+ T cells sorted from blood, obtained at week 24, from a patient treated with tofacitinib. This CDR3 reads CASSRGGSYNSPLHF. In nucleotides, the CDR3 is TGTGCCAGCAGCCGGGGAGGCTCCTATAATTCACCCCTCCACTTT.